This entry features one T cell receptor (beta chain) sequence. No antigen is known for it. The junction departs from germline at one end; a sequencing error may be responsible. Treatment defined: approximately 9-day PBMC culture with coronavirus spike peptide pools or control peptides (ViraFEST assay). Cultured CD4+ T-cell DNA underwent Oncomine TCR Beta short-read sequencing. It was cultured CD4+ T cells from which genomic DNA was extracted. TCRdb re-called the PCR reads through MiXCR, storing one row per CDR3 protein. The table includes more than 15,000 distinct CDR3 sequences, roughly two thirds detected once. This sample stems from a study of vaccination and CD4 T cells after COVID-19. CDR1 is SEHNR, CDR2 FQNEAQ, per germline (reference sequence). This CDR3 region has 14 residues.

Sequences were obtained from CD4+ T cells from blood, cultured in vitro. The receptor was isolated from a human donor who had recovered from COVID-19. The genes are TRBV7-9 and TRBJ1-5; D is possibly TRBD1 (6 bases). Here the CDR3 reads CASSLGDTNQPQHF. The CDR3 DNA follows: TGCGCCAGCAGCTTGGGGGACACTAATCAGCCCCAGCATTTT.